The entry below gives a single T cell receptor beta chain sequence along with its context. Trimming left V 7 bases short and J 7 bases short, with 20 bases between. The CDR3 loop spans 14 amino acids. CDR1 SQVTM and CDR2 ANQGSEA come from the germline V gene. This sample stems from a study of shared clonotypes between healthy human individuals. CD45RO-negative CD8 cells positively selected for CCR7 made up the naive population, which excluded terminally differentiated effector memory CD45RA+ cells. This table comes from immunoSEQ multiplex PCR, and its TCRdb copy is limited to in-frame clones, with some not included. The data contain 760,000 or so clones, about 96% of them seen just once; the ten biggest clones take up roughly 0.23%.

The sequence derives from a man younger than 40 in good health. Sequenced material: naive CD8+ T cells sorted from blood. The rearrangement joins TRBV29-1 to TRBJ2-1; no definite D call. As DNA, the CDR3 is TGCAGCGCGCCTCCTGCCGAACCGCGTAATGAGCAGTTCTTC. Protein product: CSAPPAEPRNEQFF.